These 5 T cell receptor beta chains were sequenced from one sample in a study of identical twins. MiXCR was run by TCRdb on the 5' RACE reads, yielding one entry per CDR3 protein. The repertoire holds 450,000 or so distinct CDR3 sequences, with less than 25% as singletons. These same records also appear under a second study, on T cells expressing NK-cell markers.

Sequenced sample: CD4+ T cells sorted from blood. The origin of the receptors is a woman aged 18-30 years in good health.

In this sample, this clonotype turned up a few times. The rearrangement uses TRBV10-3 and TRBJ1-1; perhaps TRBD1 as D (5 bases). The CDR3 has 15 residues. CDR1 is ENHRY, CDR2 SYGVKD, per germline. The ends were cut back, 1 base at V and 1 base at J, with 10 bases in the middle. CDR3 sequence (DNA): TGTGCCATCAGTGAGTTTTCAGGGAAGAACACTGAAGCTTTCTTT. It codes for CAISEFSGKNTEAFF.

The chain recombines TRBV7-2 with TRBJ2-7; tentatively, D is TRBD2 (5 bases). The germline gives CDR1 SGHTA, CDR2 FQGNSA. Between the trimmed V and J ends, which lost 6 bases and 5 bases, there was a span of 11 bases. The CDR3 is 12 amino acids. In DNA form, the CDR3 reads TGTGCCAGCAGTTTCTTTAGCGACGAGCAGTACTTC. Translating it yields CASSFFSDEQYF.

This rearrangement joins TRBV14 to TRBJ2-5; D ambiguous. Germline CDR1 SGHDN, CDR2 FVKESK. The V and J ends lost 0 bases and 2 bases respectively, with 16 bases between them. The CDR3 loop spans 17 amino acids. The CDR3 nucleotides are TGTGCCAGCAGCCAAGATCGCCTGGCGCCTGCTCAAGAGACCCAGTACTTC. Its translation: CASSQDRLAPAQETQYF.

This clonotype was recorded only once. This chain connects TRBV4-2 to TRBJ2-5, with unresolved D. V was pared by 5 bases and J by 5 bases, with 12 bases between. The CDR3 length is 13 residues. The germline gives CDR1 LGHNA, CDR2 YNFKEQ. CDR3 sequence reads: CASSDWPGETQYF. CDR3 coding DNA: TGTGCCAGCAGCGACTGGCCCGGGGAGACCCAGTACTTC.

Only a few counts were recorded for this clonotype. The V call is TRBV5-1, the J call TRBJ2-1; a weak D match, TRBD2 (6 bases). Germline lookup yields CDR1 SGHRS and CDR2 YFSETQ. The CDR3 runs to 14 residues. Trimming left V 3 bases short and J 3 bases short, with 10 bases between. The CDR3, as DNA: TGCGCCAGCAGCTGGGGGGATCACTACAATGAGCAGTTCTTC. Translated, it gives CASSWGDHYNEQFF.